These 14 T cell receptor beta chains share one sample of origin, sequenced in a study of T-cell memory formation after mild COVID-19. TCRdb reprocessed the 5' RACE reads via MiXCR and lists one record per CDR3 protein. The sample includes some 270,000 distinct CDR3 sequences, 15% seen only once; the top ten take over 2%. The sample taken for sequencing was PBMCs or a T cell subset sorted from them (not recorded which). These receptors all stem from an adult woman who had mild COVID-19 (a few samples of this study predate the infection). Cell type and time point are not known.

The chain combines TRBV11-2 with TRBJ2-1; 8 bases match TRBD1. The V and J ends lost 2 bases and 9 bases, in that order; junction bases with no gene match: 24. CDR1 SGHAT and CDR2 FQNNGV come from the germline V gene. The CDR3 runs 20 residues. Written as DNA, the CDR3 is TGTGCCAGCAGCTTATTTAATGTCAGGGGGCGGCTTGGAGGCAATGCTGAGCAGTTCTTC. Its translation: CASSLFNVRGRLGGNAEQFF.

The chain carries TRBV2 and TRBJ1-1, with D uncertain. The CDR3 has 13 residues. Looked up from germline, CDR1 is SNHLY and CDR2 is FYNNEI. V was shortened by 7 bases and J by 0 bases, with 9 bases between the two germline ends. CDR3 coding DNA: TGTGCCAGCACAGGCAAGATGAACACTGAAGCTTTCTTT. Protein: CASTGKMNTEAFF.

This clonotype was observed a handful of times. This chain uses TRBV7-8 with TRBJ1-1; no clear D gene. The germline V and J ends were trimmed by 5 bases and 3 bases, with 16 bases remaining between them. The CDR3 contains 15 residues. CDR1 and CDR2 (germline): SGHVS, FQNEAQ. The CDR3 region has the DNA TGTGCCAGCAGCGCCAGGATTTGGGAGGACACTGAAGCTTTCTTT. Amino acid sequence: CASSARIWEDTEAFF.

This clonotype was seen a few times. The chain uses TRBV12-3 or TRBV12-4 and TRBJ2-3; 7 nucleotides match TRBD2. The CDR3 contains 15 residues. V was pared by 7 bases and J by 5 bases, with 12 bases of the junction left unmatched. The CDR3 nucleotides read TGTGCCAGCACTAGGGACTATACTACGGGAGATACGCAGTATTTT. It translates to CASTRDYTTGDTQYF.

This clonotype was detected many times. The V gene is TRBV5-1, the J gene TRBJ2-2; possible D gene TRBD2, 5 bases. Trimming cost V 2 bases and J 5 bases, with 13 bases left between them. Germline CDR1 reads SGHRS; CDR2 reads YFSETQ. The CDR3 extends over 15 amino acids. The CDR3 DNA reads TGCGCCAGCAGCTTTAACGGGATTACAACCGGGGAGCTGTTTTTT. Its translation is CASSFNGITTGELFF.

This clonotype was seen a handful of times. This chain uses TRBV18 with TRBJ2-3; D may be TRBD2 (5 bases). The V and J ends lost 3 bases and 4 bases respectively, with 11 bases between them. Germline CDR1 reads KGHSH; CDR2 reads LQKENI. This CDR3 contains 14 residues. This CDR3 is CASSPISGADTQYF. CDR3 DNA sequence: TGTGCCAGCTCACCGATCTCCGGGGCAGATACGCAGTATTTT.

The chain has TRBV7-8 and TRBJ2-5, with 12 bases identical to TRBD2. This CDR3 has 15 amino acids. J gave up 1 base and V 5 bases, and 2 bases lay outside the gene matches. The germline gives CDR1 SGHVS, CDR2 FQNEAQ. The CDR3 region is CASSRTSGAQETQYF. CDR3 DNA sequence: TGTGCCAGCAGCCGGACTAGCGGGGCCCAAGAGACCCAGTACTTC.

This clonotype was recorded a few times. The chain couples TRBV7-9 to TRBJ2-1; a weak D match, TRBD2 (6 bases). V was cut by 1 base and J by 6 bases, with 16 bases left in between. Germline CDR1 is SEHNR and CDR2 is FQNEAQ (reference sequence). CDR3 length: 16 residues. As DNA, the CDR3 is TGTGCCAGCAGCTTAGGAGGAGGAGGGGCAAGCAATGAGCAGTTCTTC. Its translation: CASSLGGGGASNEQFF.

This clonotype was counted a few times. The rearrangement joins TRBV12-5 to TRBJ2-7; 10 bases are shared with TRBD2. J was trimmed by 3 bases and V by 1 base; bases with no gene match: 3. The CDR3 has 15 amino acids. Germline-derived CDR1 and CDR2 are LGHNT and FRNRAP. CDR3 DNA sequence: TGTGCTAGTGGTTTGGGACTAGCGGGTTACTACGAGCAGTACTTC. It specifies CASGLGLAGYYEQYF.

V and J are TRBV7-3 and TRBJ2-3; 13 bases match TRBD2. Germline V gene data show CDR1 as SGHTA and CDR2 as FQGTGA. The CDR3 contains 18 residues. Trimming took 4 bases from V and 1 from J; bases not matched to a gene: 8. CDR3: CASSSGTSGRGGTDTQYF. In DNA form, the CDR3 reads TGTGCCAGCAGCTCCGGCACTAGCGGGAGGGGAGGCACAGATACGCAGTATTTT.

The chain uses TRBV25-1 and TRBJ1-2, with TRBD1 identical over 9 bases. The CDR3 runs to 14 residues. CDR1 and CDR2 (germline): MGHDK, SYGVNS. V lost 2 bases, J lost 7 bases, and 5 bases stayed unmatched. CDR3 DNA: TGTGCCAGCAGTGAAAGGGACAGGGTCCGTGGCTACACCTTC. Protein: CASSERDRVRGYTF.

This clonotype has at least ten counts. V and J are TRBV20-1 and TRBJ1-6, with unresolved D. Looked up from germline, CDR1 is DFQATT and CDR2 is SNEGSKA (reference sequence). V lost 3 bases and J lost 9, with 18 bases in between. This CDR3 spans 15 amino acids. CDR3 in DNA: TGCAGTGCTAGCCCCAGTGTGGGTTCGGGTTCACCCCTCCACTTT. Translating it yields CSASPSVGSGSPLHF.

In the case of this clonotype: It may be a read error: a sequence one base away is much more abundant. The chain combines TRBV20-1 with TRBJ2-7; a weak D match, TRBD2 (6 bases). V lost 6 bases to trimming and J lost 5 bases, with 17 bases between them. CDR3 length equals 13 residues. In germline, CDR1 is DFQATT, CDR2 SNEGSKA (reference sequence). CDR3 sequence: CSAVRGNGDEQYF. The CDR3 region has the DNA TGCAGTGCCGTACGGGGGAATGGGGACGAGCAGTACTTC.

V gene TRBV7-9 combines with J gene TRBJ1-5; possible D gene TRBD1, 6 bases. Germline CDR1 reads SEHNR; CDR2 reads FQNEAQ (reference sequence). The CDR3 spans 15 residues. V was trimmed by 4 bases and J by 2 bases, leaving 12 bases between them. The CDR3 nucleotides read TGTGCCAGCAGCTCCTCCGGACAGCGCAATCAGCCCCAGCATTTT. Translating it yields CASSSSGQRNQPQHF. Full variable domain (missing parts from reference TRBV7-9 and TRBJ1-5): DTGVSQNPRHKITKRGQNVTFRCDPISEHNRLYWYRQTLGQGPEFLTYFQNEAQLEKSRLLSDRFSAERPKGSFSTLEIQRTEQGDSAMYLCASSSSGQRNQPQHFGDGTRLSIL.